This T cell receptor beta chain was sequenced during a study of shared clonotypes between healthy human individuals. Study outcomes and limitations: Blood was the sole source, and tissue repertoires probably differ. Among donors, the sharing of clonotypes was expected to be influenced by sequencing depth.

This CDR3 region has 11 residues. Trimming removed 2 bases from V and 5 bases from J, with 4 bases in between. Germline CDR1 reads KGHSH; CDR2 reads LQKENI. Nashville, Tennessee was home to all donors, each a Caucasian adult. Sequenced by immunoSEQ multiplex PCR; TCRdb stores in-frame clones only, minus some. The table has 450,000 to 500,000 clones, roughly four fifths seen once; the top ten hold 13%. This clone showed up just a few times. The antigen is unknown. The identical CDR3 is also encoded by other nucleotide sequences in the sample. The chain joins TRBV18 to TRBJ2-7; D is undetermined. The specimen was PBMCs. The TCR comes from a woman in her thirties or forties in good health. Some clones in this sample may be carry-over from other donors' samples. This chain's CDR3 is CASSPGHEQYF. The CDR3 nucleotides read TGTGCCAGCTCACCAGGCCACGAGCAGTACTTC.